The TCR beta chain described here comes from a study of blood T cells in healthy people across ages. Whole-study findings and limits: The lack of PBMC sorting stopped any conclusive naive versus antigen-experienced comparison.

Using a J-beta primer mix together with a sample-barcoded 5' primer, a second PCR was run for roughly 6 to 11 cycles. Tags on each cDNA molecule came from a template-switch adaptor with 12 random nucleotides. TCRdb re-called the 5' RACE reads through MiXCR, storing one row per CDR3 protein. The sample has 1 million or so distinct CDR3 sequences, 20% to 25% seen once; the top ten hold about 0.69%. Staff drew roughly 10 milliliters of peripheral blood from each donor. Germline V gene sequence: CDR1 SNHLY, CDR2 FYNNEI. CDR3 length: 12 residues. About this clonotype: As yet, its antigen is unknown.

These data also featured in a second study, about T cells of mothers and their children. That publication notes: The donors comprised several children and their three healthy Caucasian mothers.

This chain connects TRBV2 to TRBJ2-5; D not certain. The J call may be incorrect, as the DNA end agrees better with TRBJ2-7. The sample was blood. This sequence originates from a girl aged 2 to 10 in good health. The CDR3: CASKREAFEQYF. The CDR3 DNA is TGTGCCAGCAAGAGAGAAGCGTTCGAGCAGTACTTC.